This T cell receptor (beta chain) was captured by sequencing in a study of early stage breast cancer tumors. In the study overall: ER+/PR+/HER2- status applied to about 80% of the 16 invasive breast tumors.

About 18-50 mg of tumor tissue was diced per sample. Findings and caveats of the study: Compared with adjacent normal breast tissue, tumors showed roughly 2.4-fold greater T cell density and higher clonality.

A few counts support this clone. Its antigen remains unknown. The germline gives CDR1 SGHVS, CDR2 FQNEAQ. Trimming took off 1 base at V and 0 bases at J, with 7 bases between the two ends. The CDR3 totals 15 residues. The table came from immunoSEQ multiplex PCR; TCRdb's copy has only in-frame clones and leaves some out. This table has about 4,800 clones, about 61% appearing once. The V gene is TRBV7-8, the J gene TRBJ2-1; possibly TRBD1 for D (5 bases). The sequenced sample was breast tumor tissue. The clonotype originates from a person aged 50-59 years with breast cancer. The CDR3: CASSLGTSSYNEQFF. The CDR3 region has the DNA TGTGCCAGCAGCTTAGGGACAAGCTCCTACAATGAGCAGTTCTTC.